These 15 T cell receptor beta chains were sequenced from one sample in a study of vaccination and CD4 T cells after COVID-19. Cultured CD4+ T cell DNA underwent sequencing with the Oncomine TCR Beta short-read assay. Genomic DNA was isolated from cultured CD4+ T cells. Each CDR3 protein is one row after TCRdb ran MiXCR on the PCR reads. Of approximately 9,800 distinct CDR3 sequences detected, less than 55% appear once; the ten largest clones hold 9.5% to 15%. As to treatment: approximately nine-day PBMC culture with coronavirus spike peptide pools or control peptides (ViraFEST assay). The unexposed donor's CD4+ T cells were collected before the COVID-19 pandemic (2011-2018). For these receptors, no antigen is known. Sample: CD4+ T cells from blood, cultured in vitro. The receptors were gathered from a human donor in good health.

This clonotype was recorded a few times. The chain combines TRBV7-9 with TRBJ1-2; TRBD1 is a possible D gene (5 bases). CDR1 and CDR2 from the germline V gene are SEHNR and FQNEAQ (reference sequence). The CDR3 covers 15 residues. Trimming removed 2 bases at V and 6 bases at J, with 16 bases between. CDR3 DNA: TGTGCCAGCAGCTTAAGCCTGGAGGGGAATCATGGCTACACCTTC. Translation: CASSLSLEGNHGYTF.

This clonotype qualifies as medium-sized. This chain links TRBV2 with TRBJ1-1; 8 bases line up with TRBD1. Germline V gives CDR1 SNHLY, CDR2 FYNNEI. V shed 5 bases and J 6 bases; nucleotides not matched to a gene: 8. The CDR3 spans 14 residues. The CDR3 DNA sequence: TGTGCCAGCAGTCCGGACAGGGCGAGGCCTGAAGCTTTCTTT. Translated: CASSPDRARPEAFF.

This chain connects TRBV20-1 to TRBJ2-1; D remains unclear. The CDR3 is 14 residues long. Trimming left V 5 bases short and J 2 bases short, with 13 bases between. The germline gives CDR1 DFQATT, CDR2 SNEGSKA (reference sequence). This chain's CDR3 is CSAETGRPYNEQFF. DNA of the CDR3: TGCAGTGCTGAAACCGGCCGGCCCTACAATGAGCAGTTCTTC.

CDR3 sequence: CSARDQGGRPSYEQYF. The DNA for the CDR3 is TGCAGTGCTAGAGATCAAGGTGGGCGGCCTTCCTACGAGCAGTACTTC. The J gene is TRBJ2-7, the V gene TRBV20-1; D not certain. There are 16 residues in the CDR3. Germline V gene sequence: CDR1 DFQATT, CDR2 SNEGSKA (reference sequence). Trimming removed 0 bases at V and 1 base at J, with 16 bases between.

This clonotype has a handful of counts. The chain uses TRBV20-1 and TRBJ2-4; the match to TRBD1 covers 8 bases. CDR3 length: 13 amino acids. The germline CDR1 and CDR2 sequences are DFQATT and SNEGSKA (reference sequence). J lost 8 bases, V lost 6 bases, and 9 bases had no gene match. The CDR3 bases are TGCAGTGCAGAAGGGACAGGACGGGACATTCAGTACTTC. As protein: CSAEGTGRDIQYF.

J is TRBJ2-5 and V is TRBV19, with D perhaps TRBD1 (6 bases). This CDR3 spans 13 amino acids. V was shortened by 6 bases and J by 1 base, with 9 bases between the two germline ends. Looked up from germline, CDR1 is LNHDA and CDR2 is SQIVND (reference sequence). The CDR3 DNA reads TGTGCCAGTAGCTGGACAGTCCAAGAGACCCAGTACTTC. Amino acid sequence: CASSWTVQETQYF.

The rearrangement joins TRBV5-1 to TRBJ1-2, with TRBD1 as a possible D gene (5 bases). The CDR3 has 14 residues. CDR1 and CDR2 (germline): SGHRS, YFSETQ. With 5 bases removed from V and 0 bases from J, the gap between germline ends came to 11 bases. In DNA, the CDR3 is TGCGCCAGCAGTACGAGGGGCGCTAACTATGGCTACACCTTC. It yields the protein CASSTRGANYGYTF. Full variable domain (missing parts from reference TRBV5-1 and TRBJ1-2): KAGVTQTPRYLIKTRGQQVTLSCSPISGHRSVSWYQQTPGQGLQFLFEYFSETQRNKGNFPGRFSGRQFSNSRSEMNVSTLELGDSALYLCASSTRGANYGYTFGSGTRLTVV.

The genes are TRBV7-2 and TRBJ1-1; 8 positions agree with TRBD1. Looked up from germline, CDR1 is SGHTA and CDR2 is FQGNSA. V was clipped by 3 bases and J by 4 bases; unmatched bases: 1. The length of the CDR3 is 13 residues. This CDR3 reads CASSFTGGTEAFF. Here the CDR3 DNA reads TGTGCCAGCAGCTTCACAGGGGGCACTGAAGCTTTCTTT. Combining the CDR3 with reference TRBV7-2 and TRBJ1-1 gives the whole variable domain GAGVSQSPSNKVTEKGKDVELRCDPISGHTALYWYRQSLGQGLEFLIYFQGNSAPDKSGLPSDRFSAERTGGSVSTLTIQRTQQEDSAVYLCASSFTGGTEAFFGQGTRLTVV.

This clonotype was counted once. This chain links TRBV7-2 with TRBJ2-1; TRBD1 aligns across 7 bases. The germline V gene has CDR1 SGHTA and CDR2 FQGNSA. The CDR3 loop spans 14 amino acids. Germline trimming cut 5 bases from V and 8 bases from J; bases unmatched to any gene: 9. CDR3 in DNA: TGTGCCAGCAGCCACCGACAGGGCGTGTATGAGCAGTTCTTC. The encoded protein is CASSHRQGVYEQFF.

The rearrangement joins TRBV24-1 to TRBJ2-2; 7 bases align to TRBD1. CDR1 is KGHDR, CDR2 SFDVKD, per germline. This CDR3 region has 16 residues. V lost 5 bases to trimming and J lost 7 bases; unmatched junction nucleotides: 12. CDR3 residues: CATSAVGQATSGELFF. The CDR3 bases are TGTGCCACCAGTGCCGTCGGACAGGCTACGAGCGGGGAGCTGTTTTTT.

About this clonotype itself: This CDR3 fails to terminate in the conserved phenylalanine or tryptophan, so it likely reflects a read error. The V gene is TRBV2, the J gene TRBJ2-7; TRBD1 might be the D (6 bases). The CDR3 is made up of 15 amino acids. Trimming took 0 bases from V and 7 from J, leaving 16 bases between them. Germline V gene sequence: CDR1 SNHLY, CDR2 FYNNEI. CDR3 sequence (DNA): TGTGCCAGCAGTGAAGCTCTACAGGGCTCCGGGGAGCAGTACTTA. It codes for CASSEALQGSGEQYL.

The chain combines TRBV7-3 with TRBJ1-1; D is perhaps TRBD1 (5 bases). Germline values: CDR1 SGHTA, CDR2 FQGTGA. Trimming pared 5 bases from V and 0 bases from J, leaving 10 bases between. The CDR3 covers 14 residues. CDR3 loop: CASSGDSMNTEAFF. CDR3 coding DNA: TGTGCCAGCAGCGGCGACAGCATGAACACTGAAGCTTTCTTT.

This clonotype is a singleton in its sample. The rearrangement joins TRBV28 to TRBJ1-6; tentatively, D is TRBD1 (6 bases). The CDR3 extends over 15 amino acids. Germline V gene sequence: CDR1 MDHEN, CDR2 SYDVKM. V was trimmed by 7 bases and J by 8 bases, leaving 18 bases between them. The CDR3 DNA follows: TGTGCCAGCACAACAGGGTTGGGCAAATATTCACCCCTCCACTTT. Amino acid sequence: CASTTGLGKYSPLHF.

The chain couples TRBV27 to TRBJ2-3; the D is unclear. V was clipped by 4 bases and J by 0 bases, with 11 bases between them. Per germline, CDR1 MNHEY and CDR2 SMNVEV (reference sequence). This CDR3 comprises 15 residues. Here the CDR3 DNA reads TGTGCCAGCAGTTCAGGCAGGTCTAGCACAGATACGCAGTATTTT. Its protein product is CASSSGRSSTDTQYF.

In its sample, this clonotype was seen a few times. J is TRBJ2-5 and V is TRBV24-1, with 12 bases that match TRBD1. Germline-derived CDR1 and CDR2 are KGHDR and SFDVKD. The CDR3 is made up of 17 amino acids. Losses at the gene ends were 5 bases for V and 5 bases for J; bases not matched to a gene: 11. The CDR3 reads CATSAGTGGTWGETQYF. CDR3 nucleotides: TGTGCCACCAGTGCGGGGACAGGGGGCACCTGGGGGGAGACCCAGTACTTC.